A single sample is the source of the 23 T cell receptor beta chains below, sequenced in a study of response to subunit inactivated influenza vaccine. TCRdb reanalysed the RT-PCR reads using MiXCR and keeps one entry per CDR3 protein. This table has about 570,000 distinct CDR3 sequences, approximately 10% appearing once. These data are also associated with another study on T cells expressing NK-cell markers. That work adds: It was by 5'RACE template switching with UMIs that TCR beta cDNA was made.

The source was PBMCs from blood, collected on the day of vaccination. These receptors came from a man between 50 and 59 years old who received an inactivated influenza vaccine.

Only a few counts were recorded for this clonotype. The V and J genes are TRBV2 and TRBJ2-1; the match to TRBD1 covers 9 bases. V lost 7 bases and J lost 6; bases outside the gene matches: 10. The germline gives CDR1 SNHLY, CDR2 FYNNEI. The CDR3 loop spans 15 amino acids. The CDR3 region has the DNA TGTGCCAGCAAGACCGACAGGGGGTGGTTCAATGAGCAGTTCTTC. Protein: CASKTDRGWFNEQFF.

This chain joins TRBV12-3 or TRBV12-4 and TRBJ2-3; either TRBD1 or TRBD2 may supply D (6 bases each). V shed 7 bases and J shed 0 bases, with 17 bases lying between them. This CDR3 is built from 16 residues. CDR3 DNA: TGTGCCAGCACCCTAGGGGGGATAGCTAGCACAGATACGCAGTATTTT. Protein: CASTLGGIASTDTQYF.

CDR3 protein: CASKERGGIYEQYF. The DNA of the CDR3 is TGTGCCAGCAAGGAGCGGGGGGGGATCTACGAGCAGTACTTC. V and J are TRBV2 and TRBJ2-7, with 10 bases aligning to TRBD2. CDR3 size: 14 residues. The J segment lost 3 bases and the V segment lost 7 bases, leaving 6 bases of the junction unmatched. Per germline, CDR1 SNHLY and CDR2 FYNNEI.

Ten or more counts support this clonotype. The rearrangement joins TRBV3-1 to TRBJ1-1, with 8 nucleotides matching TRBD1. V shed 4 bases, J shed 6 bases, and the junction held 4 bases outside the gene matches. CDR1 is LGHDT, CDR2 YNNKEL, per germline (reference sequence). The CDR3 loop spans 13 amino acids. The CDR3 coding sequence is TGTGCCAGCAGCCGCGGACAGGGACCTGAAGCTTTCTTT. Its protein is CASSRGQGPEAFF.

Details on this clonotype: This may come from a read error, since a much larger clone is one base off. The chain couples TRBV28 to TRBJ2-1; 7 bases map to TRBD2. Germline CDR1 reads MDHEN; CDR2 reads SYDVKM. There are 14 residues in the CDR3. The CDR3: CASTSSGSYHEQFF. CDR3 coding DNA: TGTGCCAGCACATCTAGCGGATCCTACCATGAGCAGTTCTTC.

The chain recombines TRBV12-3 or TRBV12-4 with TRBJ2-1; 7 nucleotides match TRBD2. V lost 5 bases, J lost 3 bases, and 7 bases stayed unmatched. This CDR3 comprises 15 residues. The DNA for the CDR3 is TGTGCCAGCAGTCTACTAGCGCCGGACTACAATGAGCAGTTCTTC. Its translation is CASSLLAPDYNEQFF.

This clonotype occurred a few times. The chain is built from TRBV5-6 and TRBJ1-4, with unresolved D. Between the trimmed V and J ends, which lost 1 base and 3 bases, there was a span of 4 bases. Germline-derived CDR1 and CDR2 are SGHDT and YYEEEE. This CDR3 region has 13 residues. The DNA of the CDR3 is TGTGCCAGCAGCTTGAGGCCTAATGAAAAACTGTTTTTT. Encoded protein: CASSLRPNEKLFF.

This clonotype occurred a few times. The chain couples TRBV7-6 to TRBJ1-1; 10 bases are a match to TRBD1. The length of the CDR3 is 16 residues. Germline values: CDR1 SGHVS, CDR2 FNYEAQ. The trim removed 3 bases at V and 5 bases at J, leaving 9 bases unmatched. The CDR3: CASSFYRDRGFTEAFF. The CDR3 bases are TGTGCCAGCAGCTTCTACCGGGACAGGGGATTTACTGAAGCTTTCTTT.

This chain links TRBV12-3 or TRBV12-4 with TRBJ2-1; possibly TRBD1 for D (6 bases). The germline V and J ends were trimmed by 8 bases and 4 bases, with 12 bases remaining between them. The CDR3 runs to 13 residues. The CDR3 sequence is CASQGQPYNEQFF. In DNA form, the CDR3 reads TGTGCCAGCCAGGGGCAGCCTTACAATGAGCAGTTCTTC.

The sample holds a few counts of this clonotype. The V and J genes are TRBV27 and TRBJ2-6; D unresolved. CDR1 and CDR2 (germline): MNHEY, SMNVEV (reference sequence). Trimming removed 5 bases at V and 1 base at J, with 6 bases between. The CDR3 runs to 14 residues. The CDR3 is CASSTVSGANVLTF. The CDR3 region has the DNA TGTGCCAGCAGTACCGTATCTGGGGCCAACGTCCTGACTTTC.

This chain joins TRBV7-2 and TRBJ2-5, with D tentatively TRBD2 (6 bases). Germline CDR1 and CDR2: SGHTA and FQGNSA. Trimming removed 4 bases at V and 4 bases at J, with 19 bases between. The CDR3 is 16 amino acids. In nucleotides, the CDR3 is TGTGCCAGCAGCTCCAGTCTTTCCGGGGGAGGAGAGACCCAGTACTTC. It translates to CASSSSLSGGGETQYF.

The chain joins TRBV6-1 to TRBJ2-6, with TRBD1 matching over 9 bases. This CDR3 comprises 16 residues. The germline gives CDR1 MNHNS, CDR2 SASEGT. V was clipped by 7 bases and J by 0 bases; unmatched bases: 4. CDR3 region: CASTTTGGSGANVLTF. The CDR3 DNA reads TGTGCCAGCACTACGACAGGGGGCTCTGGGGCCAACGTCCTGACTTTC.

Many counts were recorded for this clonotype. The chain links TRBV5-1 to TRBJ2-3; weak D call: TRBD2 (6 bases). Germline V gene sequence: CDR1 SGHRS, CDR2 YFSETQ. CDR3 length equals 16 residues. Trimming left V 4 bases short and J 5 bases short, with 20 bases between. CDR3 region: CASSLRTLATGDTQYF. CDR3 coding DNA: TGCGCCAGCAGCCTACGAACACTAGCAACAGGAGATACGCAGTATTTT.

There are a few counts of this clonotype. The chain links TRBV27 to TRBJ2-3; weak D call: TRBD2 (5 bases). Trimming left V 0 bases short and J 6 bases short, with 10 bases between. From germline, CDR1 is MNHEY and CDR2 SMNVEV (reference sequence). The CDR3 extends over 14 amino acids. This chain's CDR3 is CASSLSLAPDTQYF. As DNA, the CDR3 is TGTGCCAGCAGTTTATCGCTAGCCCCCGATACGCAGTATTTT.

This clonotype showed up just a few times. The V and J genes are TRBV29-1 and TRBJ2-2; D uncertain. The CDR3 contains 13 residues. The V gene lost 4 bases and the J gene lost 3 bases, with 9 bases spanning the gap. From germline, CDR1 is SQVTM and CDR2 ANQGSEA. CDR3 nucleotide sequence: TGCAGCGTTGTTCTTGGGGACACCGGGGAGCTGTTTTTT. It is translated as CSVVLGDTGELFF.

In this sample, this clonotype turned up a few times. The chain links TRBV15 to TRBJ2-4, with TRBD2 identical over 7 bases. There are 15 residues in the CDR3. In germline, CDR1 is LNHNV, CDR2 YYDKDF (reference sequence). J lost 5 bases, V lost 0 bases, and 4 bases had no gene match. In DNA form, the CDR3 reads TGTGCCACCAGCAGAGAGGGGGGAGGGCAAAACATTCAGTACTTC. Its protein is CATSREGGGQNIQYF.

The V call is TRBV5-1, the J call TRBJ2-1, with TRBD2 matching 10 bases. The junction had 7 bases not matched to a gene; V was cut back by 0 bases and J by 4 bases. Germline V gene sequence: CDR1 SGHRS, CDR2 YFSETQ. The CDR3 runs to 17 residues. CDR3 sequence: CASSLASSSGGYNEQFF. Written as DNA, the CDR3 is TGCGCCAGCAGCTTGGCCTCGTCTAGCGGGGGATACAATGAGCAGTTCTTC.

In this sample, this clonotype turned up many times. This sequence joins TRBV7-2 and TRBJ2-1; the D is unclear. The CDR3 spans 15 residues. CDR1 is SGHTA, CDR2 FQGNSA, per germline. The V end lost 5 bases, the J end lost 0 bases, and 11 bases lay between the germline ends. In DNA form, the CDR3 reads TGTGCCAGCAGCGTGAGCGTAAGCTCCTACAATGAGCAGTTCTTC. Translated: CASSVSVSSYNEQFF.

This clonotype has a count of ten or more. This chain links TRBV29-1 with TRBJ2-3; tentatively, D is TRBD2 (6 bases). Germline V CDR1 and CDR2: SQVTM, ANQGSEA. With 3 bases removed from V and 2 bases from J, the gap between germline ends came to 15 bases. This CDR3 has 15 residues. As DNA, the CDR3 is TGCAGCGTTGATGTGACGGGGGATTCCACAGATACGCAGTATTTT. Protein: CSVDVTGDSTDTQYF.

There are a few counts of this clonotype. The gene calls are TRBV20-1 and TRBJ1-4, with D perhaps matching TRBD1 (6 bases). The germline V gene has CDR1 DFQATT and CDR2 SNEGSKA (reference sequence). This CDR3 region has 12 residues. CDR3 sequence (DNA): TGCTCCACAGGGTTAGCTAATGAAAAACTGTTTTTT. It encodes CSTGLANEKLFF.

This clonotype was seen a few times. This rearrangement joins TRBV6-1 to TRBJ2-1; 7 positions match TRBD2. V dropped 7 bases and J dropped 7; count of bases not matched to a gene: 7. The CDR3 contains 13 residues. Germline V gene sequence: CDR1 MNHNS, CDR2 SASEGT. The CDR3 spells CASTRASGNEQFF. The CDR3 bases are TGTGCCAGCACCCGAGCTAGCGGTAATGAGCAGTTCTTC.

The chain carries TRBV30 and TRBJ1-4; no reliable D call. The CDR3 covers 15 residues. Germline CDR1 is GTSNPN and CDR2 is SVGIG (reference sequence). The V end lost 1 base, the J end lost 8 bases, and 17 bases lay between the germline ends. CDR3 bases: TGTGCCTGGAGTGCAAAGCGAGAACCGGGGGAAAAACTGTTTTTT. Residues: CAWSAKREPGEKLFF. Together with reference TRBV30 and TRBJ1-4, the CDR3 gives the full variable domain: SQTIHQWPATLVQPVGSPLSLECTVEGTSNPNLYWYRQAAGRGLQLLFYSVGIGQISSEVPQNLSASRPQDRQFILSSKKLLLSDSGFYLCAWSAKREPGEKLFFGSGTQLSVL.

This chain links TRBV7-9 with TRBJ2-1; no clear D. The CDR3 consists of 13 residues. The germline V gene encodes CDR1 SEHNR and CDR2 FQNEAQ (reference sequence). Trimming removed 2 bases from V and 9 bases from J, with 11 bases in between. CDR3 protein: CASSLTSEAEQFF. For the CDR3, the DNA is TGTGCCAGCAGCTTAACCTCAGAGGCTGAGCAGTTCTTC.